This is a list of T cell receptor beta chains from one sample in a study of T cell changes during pregnancy in multiple sclerosis. The assay was immunoSEQ multiplex PCR, and TCRdb's table has in-frame clones only and misses some. Of more than 90,000 clones listed, about 91% are singletons. The sample in question was peripheral blood, obtained in the second trimester of pregnancy. The receptor set was obtained from a female donor with multiple sclerosis, enrolled in a pregnancy study. The CDR3 runs from the conserved cysteine through the conserved F or W. Fields, in order: J gene, D gene, V gene, clone size, CDR3 DNA, CDR3 protein. A D gene is named only where the DNA matches it firmly. For some rows the clone size is stated as once, few or many, or as a class when expanded; others skip it.

J: TRBJ2-2; D: TRBD2; V: TRBV11-3; size: -; DNA: TGTGCCAGCAGCTTAGAGCCACTAGCGGGAGGGCCATACACCGGGGAGCTGTTTTTT; CDR3: CASSLEPLAGGPYTGELFF
J: TRBJ2-5; D: TRBD2; V: TRBV14; size: -; DNA: TGTGCCAGCAGCAAAGAGGGACTAGCGACCACAAGACAAGAGACCCAGTACTTC; CDR3: CASSKEGLATTRQETQYF
J: TRBJ1-5; D: -; V: TRBV27; size: -; DNA: TGTGCCAGCAGTTATTCATACCAGCCAGGGTTCGGGAGCAATCAGCCCCAGCATTTT; CDR3: CASSYSYQPGFGSNQPQHF
J: TRBJ2-7; D: TRBD2; V: TRBV15; size: once; DNA: TGTGCCACTAGGGGTAGCGGGGGATACGAGCAGTACTTC; CDR3: CATRGSGGYEQYF
J: TRBJ1-4; D: -; V: TRBV19; size: -; DNA: TGTGCCAGTAGTTCCCACCAAGGGGGAGATGAAAAACTGTTTTTT; CDR3: CASSSHQGGDEKLFF
J: TRBJ1-1; D: TRBD1; V: TRBV20-1; size: -; DNA: TGCAGTGCGGGAGACAGGGCAGCTTTCTTT; CDR3: CSAGDRAAFF
J: TRBJ2-4; D: -; V: TRBV2; size: -; DNA: TGTGCCAGCAGGTCTAGATGGAACATTCAGTACTTC; CDR3: CASRSRWNIQYF
J: TRBJ2-2; D: -; V: TRBV7-9; size: -; DNA: TGTGCCAGCAGCCCCGTTAACACCGGGGAGCTGTTTTTT; CDR3: CASSPVNTGELFF
J: TRBJ2-1; D: TRBD2; V: TRBV6-1; size: -; DNA: TGTGCCAGCAGTCTTTTAGGACTAGCCGATGAGCAGTTCTTC; CDR3: CASSLLGLADEQFF
J: TRBJ2-2; D: -; V: TRBV20-1; size: -; DNA: TGCAGTGCTAGAGACCTCGGGGAGCTGTTTTTT; CDR3: CSARDLGELFF
J: TRBJ2-7; D: TRBD1; V: TRBV7-6; size: once; DNA: TGTGCCAGCAGCGGGCCGGGACAGGGCTACGAGCAGTACTTC; CDR3: CASSGPGQGYEQYF
J: TRBJ2-3; D: -; V: TRBV4-2; size: -; DNA: TGTGCCAGCAGCCAAGAGGTGCCTAGCAGACCCACAGATACGCAGTATTTT; CDR3: CASSQEVPSRPTDTQYF
J: TRBJ2-6; D: -; V: TRBV27; size: -; DNA: TGTGCCAGCAGTCCTACCCCCCTCTCTGGGGCCAACGTCCTGACTTTC; CDR3: CASSPTPLSGANVLTF
J: TRBJ1-4; D: -; V: TRBV28; size: -; DNA: TGTGCCAGCAGTATTGGACAGACTAATGAAAAACTGTTTTTT; CDR3: CASSIGQTNEKLFF
J: TRBJ2-7; D: -; V: TRBV29-1; size: medium-sized; DNA: TGCAGCGTTGGGGCTCCCCCAGTGGATGAGCAGTACTTC; CDR3: CSVGAPPVDEQYF
J: TRBJ2-1; D: -; V: TRBV5-1; size: -; DNA: TGCGCCAGCAGCGGAGGAGCGGGCCTTACCACCAATGAGCAGTTCTTC; CDR3: CASSGGAGLTTNEQFF
J: TRBJ1-2; D: -; V: TRBV6-6; size: few; DNA: TGTGCCAGCAGCCCTCGGGAGGACGGTTTTGGCTACACCTTC; CDR3: CASSPREDGFGYTF
J: TRBJ2-7; D: -; V: TRBV28; size: -; DNA: TGTGCCAGCAGTTGGAGGACCCGCTCCTACGAGCAGTACTTC; CDR3: CASSWRTRSYEQYF
J: TRBJ1-1; D: -; V: TRBV19; size: -; DNA: TGTGCCAGTAGCCCATGGGCAGGCCAGAACACTGAAGCTTTCTTT; CDR3: CASSPWAGQNTEAFF
J: TRBJ1-2; D: -; V: TRBV28; size: once; DNA: TGTGCCAGCAATGGGGCCCGGGCCTATGGCTACACCTTC; CDR3: CASNGARAYGYTF
J: TRBJ2-3; D: -; V: TRBV2; size: -; DNA: TGTGCCAGCAGTGAAGCCGGACTACCTTGGACAGATACGCAGTATTTT; CDR3: CASSEAGLPWTDTQYF
J: TRBJ2-7; D: TRBD1; V: TRBV4-1; size: -; DNA: TGCGCCAGCAGCCAAGCCCGACAGGGGGGGTCCTACGAGCAGTACTTC; CDR3: CASSQARQGGSYEQYF
J: TRBJ2-3; D: TRBD2; V: TRBV6-4; size: -; DNA: TGTGCCAGCGCCCCGGAAGCGGGAGGACCAGATACGCAGTATTTT; CDR3: CASAPEAGGPDTQYF
J: TRBJ2-7; D: -; V: TRBV5-4; size: -; DNA: TGTGCAAGCAGCTTGGAGTCTAGTAGCTACGAGCAGTACTTC; CDR3: CASSLESSSYEQYF
J: TRBJ2-7; D: TRBD1; V: TRBV29-1; size: -; DNA: TGCAGCGTGGAGGGACAGGGGACCTACGAGCAGTACTTC; CDR3: CSVEGQGTYEQYF
J: TRBJ2-3; D: -; V: TRBV10-3; size: -; DNA: TGTGCCATCAGGGGAGCGTTCAGCACAGATACGCAGTATTTT; CDR3: CAIRGAFSTDTQYF
J: TRBJ2-3; D: -; V: TRBV2; size: -; DNA: TGTGCCACCCCATCCAGGGTTGAGGACACAGATACGCAGTATTTT; CDR3: CATPSRVEDTDTQYF
J: TRBJ2-1; D: TRBD2; V: TRBV30; size: -; DNA: TGTGCCTGGAGTCTACTAGCGGGTTCCTACAATGAGCAGTTCTTC; CDR3: CAWSLLAGSYNEQFF
J: TRBJ2-1; D: -; V: TRBV30; size: -; DNA: TGTGCCTGGAGTTCGGACAATGAGCAGTTCTTC; CDR3: CAWSSDNEQFF
J: TRBJ2-5; D: TRBD1; V: TRBV19; size: -; DNA: TGTGCCAGTAGTATTCTCAGGGGGGAGACCCAGTACTTC; CDR3: CASSILRGETQYF
J: TRBJ2-5; D: TRBD2; V: TRBV7-6; size: -; DNA: TGTGCCAGCAGCTTAGTTCCGGGGGGAGAGACCCAGTACTTC; CDR3: CASSLVPGGETQYF
J: TRBJ1-1; D: -; V: TRBV28; size: -; DNA: TGTGCCAGCGAGGAGGGAGCCATGAACACTGAAGCTTTCTTT; CDR3: CASEEGAMNTEAFF
J: TRBJ1-5; D: -; V: TRBV5-1; size: -; DNA: TGCGCCAGCAGCTTGGCAGGGAATCAGCCCCAGCATTTT; CDR3: CASSLAGNQPQHF
J: TRBJ2-7; D: -; V: TRBV5-1; size: -; DNA: TGCGCCAGCAGCTCAGGATTGGAGGGATACTACGAGCAGTACTTC; CDR3: CASSSGLEGYYEQYF
J: TRBJ2-1; D: TRBD1; V: TRBV10-3; size: -; DNA: TGTGCCATCAGCACGGACAGGGGGTTGTATGAGCAGTTCTTC; CDR3: CAISTDRGLYEQFF
J: TRBJ1-5; D: -; V: TRBV2; size: once; DNA: TGTGCCAGCAGTGATGCCACAGGGACGGGCAATCAGCCCCAGCATTTT; CDR3: CASSDATGTGNQPQHF
J: TRBJ2-3; D: TRBD2; V: TRBV29-1; size: -; DNA: TGCAGCGTTGGCCCGGGGGGTACAGATACGCAGTATTTT; CDR3: CSVGPGGTDTQYF
J: TRBJ1-5; D: -; V: TRBV18; size: -; DNA: TGTGCCAGCTCACCGACCCTAGGGGGAGGGCCCGGGACGGGGCCCCAGCATTTT; CDR3: CASSPTLGGGPGTGPQHF
J: TRBJ2-7; D: -; V: TRBV6-6; size: once; DNA: TGTGCCAGCAGCTATGGACAGACGGGCCGAGGGGAGCAGTACTTC; CDR3: CASSYGQTGRGEQYF
J: TRBJ2-3; D: TRBD2; V: TRBV7-3; size: -; DNA: TGTGCCAGCAGCCCCCTAGCGGCTAGCACAGATACGCAGTATTTT; CDR3: CASSPLAASTDTQYF
J: TRBJ2-7; D: TRBD1; V: TRBV7-9; size: -; DNA: TGTGCCAGCAGCCCCGGACAGGGAACGGACGAGCAGTACTTC; CDR3: CASSPGQGTDEQYF
J: TRBJ2-2; D: TRBD2; V: TRBV15; size: -; DNA: TGTGCCACCAGCAGAGAGGCCGGGAGGGCCAATGGCGGGGAGCTGTTTTTT; CDR3: CATSREAGRANGGELFF
J: TRBJ1-2; D: TRBD1; V: TRBV5-8; size: -; DNA: TGTGCCAGCAGCCGGGGACAGGGTTATGGCTACACCTTC; CDR3: CASSRGQGYGYTF
J: TRBJ1-5; D: -; V: TRBV30; size: -; DNA: TGTGCCTGGAGCCCCCGGAGATATCAGCCCCAGCATTTT; CDR3: CAWSPRRYQPQHF
J: TRBJ2-5; D: TRBD1; V: TRBV6-6; size: -; DNA: TGTGCCAGCAGTTATGGGACAGCTCAAGAGACCCAGTACTTC; CDR3: CASSYGTAQETQYF